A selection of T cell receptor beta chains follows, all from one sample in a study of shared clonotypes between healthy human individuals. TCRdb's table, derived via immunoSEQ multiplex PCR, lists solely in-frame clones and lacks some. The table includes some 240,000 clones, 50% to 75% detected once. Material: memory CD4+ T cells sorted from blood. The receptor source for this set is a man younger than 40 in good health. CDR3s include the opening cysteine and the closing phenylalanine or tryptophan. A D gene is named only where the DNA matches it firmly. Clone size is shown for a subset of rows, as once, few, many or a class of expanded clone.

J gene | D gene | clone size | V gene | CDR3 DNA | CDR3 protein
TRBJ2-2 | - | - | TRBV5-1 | TGCGCCAGCACAAACACGTCGTGGACCGGGGAGCTGTTTTTT | CASTNTSWTGELFF
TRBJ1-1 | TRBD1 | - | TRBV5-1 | TGCGCCAGCAGCTTGGACACAGGGGTTGGCACTGAAGCTTTCTTT | CASSLDTGVGTEAFF
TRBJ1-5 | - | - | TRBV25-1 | TGTGCCAGCAGTGGATCCACAGAGTACAATCAGCCCCAGCATTTT | CASSGSTEYNQPQHF
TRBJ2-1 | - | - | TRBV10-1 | TGCGCCAGCAGCGAGGGGGGGTATGAGCAGTTCTTC | CASSEGGYEQFF
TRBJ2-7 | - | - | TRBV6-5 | TGTGCCAGCAGTTACTCTAGGCAGACGGAAGGCGAGCAGTACTTC | CASSYSRQTEGEQYF
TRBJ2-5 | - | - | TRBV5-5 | TGTGCCAGCAGCATACCCTTGGGGGGCCAAGAGACCCAGTACTTC | CASSIPLGGQETQYF
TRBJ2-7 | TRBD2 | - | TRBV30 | TGTGCCTGGAGCACTCGGCGAGCGGGAGGGCCCTTTGGTAGGGAGCAGTACTTC | CAWSTRRAGGPFGREQYF
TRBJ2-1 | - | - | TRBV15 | TGTGCCACCAGCGGGGTAGGACAGGGAAGGATAGCGGGTGGTTCCTACAATGAGCAGTTCTTC | CATSGVGQGRIAGGSYNEQFF
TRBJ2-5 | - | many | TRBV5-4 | TGTGCCAGCAGCTACGACAGCTTTGGGGAGACCCAGTACTTC | CASSYDSFGETQYF
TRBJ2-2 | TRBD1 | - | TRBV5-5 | TGTGCCAGCAGTCGGGACAGTACGGACGGGGAGCTGTTTTTT | CASSRDSTDGELFF
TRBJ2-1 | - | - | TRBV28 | TGTGCCAGCAGTTTAACAGGGCTTTACAATGAGCAGTTCTTC | CASSLTGLYNEQFF
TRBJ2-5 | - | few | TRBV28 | TGTGCCAGCAGCGGGGACCAAGAGACCCAGTACTTC | CASSGDQETQYF
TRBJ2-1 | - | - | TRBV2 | TGTGCCAGCAGTGTCTTTAGGGGCAGCTCCTACAATGAGCAGTTCTTC | CASSVFRGSSYNEQFF
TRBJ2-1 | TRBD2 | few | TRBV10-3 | TGTGCCATCAGGGGGACCGGTCGAGGGACTAGCGAGAACAATGAGCAGTTCTTC | CAIRGTGRGTSENNEQFF
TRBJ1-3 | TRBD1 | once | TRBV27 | TGTGCCAGCAGAGGGACAGGAGGAAACACCATATATTTT | CASRGTGGNTIYF
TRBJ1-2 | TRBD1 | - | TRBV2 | TGTGCCAGCAGATTGGGACAGGCTAACGGCTACACCTTC | CASRLGQANGYTF
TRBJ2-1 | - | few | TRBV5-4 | TGTGCCAGCAGCTTGGATAGCAATGAGCAGTTCTTC | CASSLDSNEQFF
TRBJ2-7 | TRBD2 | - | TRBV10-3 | TGTGCCATCAGTCACAGCGGGAGCTCCTACGAGCAGTACTTC | CAISHSGSSYEQYF
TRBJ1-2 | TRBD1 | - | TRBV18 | TGTGCCAGCTCACCCATCACAGGGGATGGCTACACCTTC | CASSPITGDGYTF
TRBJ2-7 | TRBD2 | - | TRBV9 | TGTGCCAGCAGCGTAGGGTTAGCGGGAATCCTAGAGCAGTACTTC | CASSVGLAGILEQYF
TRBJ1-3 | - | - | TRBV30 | TGTGCCTGGGGGTTGGGAAACACCATATATTTT | CAWGLGNTIYF
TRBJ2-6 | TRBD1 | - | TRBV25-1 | TGTGCCAGCACGGGACAGGGGGCGCTTCCTGGGGCCAACGTCCTGACTTTC | CASTGQGALPGANVLTF
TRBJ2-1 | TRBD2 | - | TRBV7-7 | TGTGCCAGCAGTATCGGGACTAGCGGGCCCAACAATGAGCAGTTCTTC | CASSIGTSGPNNEQFF
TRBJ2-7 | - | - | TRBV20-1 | TGCAGTGCTCTTAGGAGCGAGCAGTACTTC | CSALRSEQYF
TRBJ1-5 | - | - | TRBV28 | TGTGCCAGCAGTTTAGATAGCAATCAGCCCCAGCATTTT | CASSLDSNQPQHF
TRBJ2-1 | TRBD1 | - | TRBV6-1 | TGTGCCAGCAGTGAGCAGGGGGCTAATGAGCAGTTCTTC | CASSEQGANEQFF
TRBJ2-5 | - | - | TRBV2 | TGTGCCAGCAGTGAACAGAGGACCCAGTACTTC | CASSEQRTQYF
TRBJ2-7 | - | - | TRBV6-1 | TGTGCCAGCAGCCCGACCCGTCAGGGGTTCTACGAGCAGTACTTC | CASSPTRQGFYEQYF
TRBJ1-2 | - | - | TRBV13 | TGTGCCAGCAGCCCCCGGAGGAACTATGGCTACACCTTC | CASSPRRNYGYTF
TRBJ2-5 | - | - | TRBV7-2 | TGTGCCAGCAGCTTATCAAATCGGGAGACCCAGTACTTC | CASSLSNRETQYF
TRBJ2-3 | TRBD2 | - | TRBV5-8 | TGTGCCAGCTTAGTCGGGCTAGCGGCCACAGATACGCAGTATTTT | CASLVGLAATDTQYF
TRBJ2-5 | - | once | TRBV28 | TGTGCCAGCAGTTCTTTACCTGGGACAGCGGGGACCCAGTACTTC | CASSSLPGTAGTQYF
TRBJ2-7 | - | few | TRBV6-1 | TGTGCCAGCAGTGAACAGCAATCCTACGAGCAGTACTTC | CASSEQQSYEQYF
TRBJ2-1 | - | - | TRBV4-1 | TGCGCCAGCAGCCAAGTGTACTCCAATGAGCAGTTCTTC | CASSQVYSNEQFF
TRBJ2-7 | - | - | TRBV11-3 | TGTGCCAGCAGCCTAGCCGGATCGTACGAGCAGTACTTC | CASSLAGSYEQYF
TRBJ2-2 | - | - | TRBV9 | TGTGCCAGCAGCGTAGAGGCACTAACCGGGGAGCTGTTTTTT | CASSVEALTGELFF
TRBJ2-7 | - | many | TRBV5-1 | TGCGCCAGCAGCCCCGACGACAGGATAGGCGAGCAGTACTTC | CASSPDDRIGEQYF
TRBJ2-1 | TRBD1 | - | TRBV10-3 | TGTGCCATCAGTGGCGGACAGGGGTATGATGAGCAGTTCTTC | CAISGGQGYDEQFF
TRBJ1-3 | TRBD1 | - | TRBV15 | TGTGCCACCAGCCACCAACAGGGGGGCTCTGGAAACACCATATATTTT | CATSHQQGGSGNTIYF
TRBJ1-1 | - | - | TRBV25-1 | TGTGCCAGCAGTGAATCTGGGGCTATGAACACTGAAGCTTTCTTT | CASSESGAMNTEAFF
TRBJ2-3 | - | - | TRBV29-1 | TGCAGCGCCCGACCACTTTACACAGATACGCAGTATTTT | CSARPLYTDTQYF
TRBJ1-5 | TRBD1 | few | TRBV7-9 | TGTGCCAGCAGCGCAGGGGGGAATCAGCCCCAGCATTTT | CASSAGGNQPQHF
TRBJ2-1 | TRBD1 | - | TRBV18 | TGTGCCAGCTCACCAAACGACAGGGGTGAGCAGTTCTTC | CASSPNDRGEQFF
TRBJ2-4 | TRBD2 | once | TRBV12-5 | TGTGCTAGTGGTTTGGGCAGCGGGAGCGACATTCAGTACTTC | CASGLGSGSDIQYF
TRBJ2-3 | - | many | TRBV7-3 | TGTGCCAGCAGCCCAGGGGGGAGCACAGATACGCAGTATTTT | CASSPGGSTDTQYF
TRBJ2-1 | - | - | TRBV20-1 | TGCAGTGAAGAGCGTAACAATGAGCAGTTCTTC | CSEERNNEQFF
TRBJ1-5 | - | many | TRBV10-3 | TGTGCCATCAACTGTACTGCCGATAGCAATCAGCCCCAGCATTTT | CAINCTADSNQPQHF
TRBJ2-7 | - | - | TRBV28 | TGTGCCAGCAGTTCAACTTGGGCGAGAGACGAGCAGTACTTC | CASSSTWARDEQYF
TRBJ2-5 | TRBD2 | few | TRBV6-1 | TGTGCCAGCAAAGTTGTACTAGCGGAAGAGACCCAGTACTTC | CASKVVLAEETQYF
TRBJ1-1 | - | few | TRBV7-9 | TGTGCCAGCAGCTCCCTCCCGGGCAGAGAAGCTTTCTTT | CASSSLPGREAFF
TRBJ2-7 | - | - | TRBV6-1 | TGTGCCAGCAGCCCTGGACTGGTAGGCTACGAGCAGTACTTC | CASSPGLVGYEQYF